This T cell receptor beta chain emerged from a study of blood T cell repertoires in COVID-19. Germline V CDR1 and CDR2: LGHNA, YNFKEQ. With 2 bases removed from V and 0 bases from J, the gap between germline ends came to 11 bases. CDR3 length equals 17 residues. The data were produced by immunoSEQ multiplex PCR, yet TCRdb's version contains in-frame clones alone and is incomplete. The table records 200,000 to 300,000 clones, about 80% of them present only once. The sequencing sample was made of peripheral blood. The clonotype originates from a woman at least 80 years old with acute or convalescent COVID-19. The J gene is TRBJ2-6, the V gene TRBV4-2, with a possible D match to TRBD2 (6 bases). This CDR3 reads CASSQKQGLSGANVLTF. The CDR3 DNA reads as TGTGCCAGCAGCCAAAAGCAGGGACTCTCTGGGGCCAACGTCCTGACTTTC.